This record concerns one TCR beta chain sequence. Its matching antigen is unknown. Anyone with autoimmune disease history or systemic immunosuppression was excluded. This specimen belongs to a study of OX40 agonist ivuxolimab in advanced cancers. Broader study findings: The mean number of expanded clones was higher in CD8+ T cells than in CD4+.

In germline, CDR1 is SGHRS, CDR2 YFSETQ. Deletions cut 6 bases from V and 6 bases from J, with 20 bases between. The CDR3 extends over 15 amino acids. Clones were sequenced by immunoSEQ multiplex PCR, and TCRdb holds only the in-frame ones, with some missing. The table shows 100,000 to 120,000 clones, with roughly nine tenths occurring only once. The chain carries TRBV5-1 and TRBJ2-3, with D tentatively TRBD1 or TRBD2 (6 bases each). This sample comprised CD4+ or CD8+ T cells sorted from blood, obtained in a trial of the OX40 agonist ivuxolimab. The sequence was obtained from an adult with an advanced solid tumor such as melanoma, head and neck, liver or kidney cancer. In nucleotides, the CDR3 is TGCGCCAGCAAGGAGGGGCCCTTGGGGGCGGATACGCAGTATTTT. It specifies CASKEGPLGADTQYF.